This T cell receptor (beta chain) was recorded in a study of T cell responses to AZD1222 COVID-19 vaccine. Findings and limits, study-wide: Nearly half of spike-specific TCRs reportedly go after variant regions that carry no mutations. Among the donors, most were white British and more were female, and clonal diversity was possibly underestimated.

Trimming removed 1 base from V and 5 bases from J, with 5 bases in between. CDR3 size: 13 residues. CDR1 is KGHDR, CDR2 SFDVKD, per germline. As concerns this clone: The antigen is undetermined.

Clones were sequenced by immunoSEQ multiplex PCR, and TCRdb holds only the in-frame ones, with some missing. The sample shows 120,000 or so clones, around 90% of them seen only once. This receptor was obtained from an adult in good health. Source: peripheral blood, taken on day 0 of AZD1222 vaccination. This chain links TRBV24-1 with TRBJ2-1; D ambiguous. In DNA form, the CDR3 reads TGTGCCACCAGTGATTTCGGAGACAATGAGCAGTTCTTC. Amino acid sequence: CATSDFGDNEQFF.